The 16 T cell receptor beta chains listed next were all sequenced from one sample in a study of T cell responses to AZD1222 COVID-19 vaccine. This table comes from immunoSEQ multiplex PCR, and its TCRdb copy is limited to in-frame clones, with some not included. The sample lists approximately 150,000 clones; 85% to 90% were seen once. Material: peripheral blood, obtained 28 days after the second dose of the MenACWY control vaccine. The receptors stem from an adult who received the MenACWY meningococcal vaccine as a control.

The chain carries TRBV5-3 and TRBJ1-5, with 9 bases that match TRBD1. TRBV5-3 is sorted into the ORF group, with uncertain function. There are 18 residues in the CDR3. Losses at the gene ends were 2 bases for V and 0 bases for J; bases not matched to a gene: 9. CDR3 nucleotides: TGTGCCAGAAGCTTTAGGGACAGGGATAGGGGTAGCAATCAGCCCCAGCATTTT. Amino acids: CARSFRDRDRGSNQPQHF.

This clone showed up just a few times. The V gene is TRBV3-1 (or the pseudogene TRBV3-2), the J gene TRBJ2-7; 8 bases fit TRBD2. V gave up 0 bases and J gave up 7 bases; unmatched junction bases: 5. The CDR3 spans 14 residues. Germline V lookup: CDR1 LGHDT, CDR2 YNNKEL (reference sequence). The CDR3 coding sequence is TGTGCCAGCAGCCAAGATCGACTAGCGCGGGAGCAGTACTTC. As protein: CASSQDRLAREQYF.

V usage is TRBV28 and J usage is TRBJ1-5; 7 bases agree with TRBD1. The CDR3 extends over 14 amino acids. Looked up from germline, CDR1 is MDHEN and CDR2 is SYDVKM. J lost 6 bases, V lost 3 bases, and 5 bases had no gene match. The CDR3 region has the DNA TGTGCCAGCAGTTTCGGAGGGGGCGGTCAGCCCCAGCATTTT. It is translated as CASSFGGGGQPQHF.

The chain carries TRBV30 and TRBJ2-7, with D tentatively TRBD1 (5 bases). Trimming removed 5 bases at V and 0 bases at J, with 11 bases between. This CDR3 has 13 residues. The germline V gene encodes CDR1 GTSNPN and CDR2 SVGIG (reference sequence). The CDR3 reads CAWAKTDSYEQYF. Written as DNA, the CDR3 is TGTGCCTGGGCGAAGACAGACTCCTACGAGCAGTACTTC.

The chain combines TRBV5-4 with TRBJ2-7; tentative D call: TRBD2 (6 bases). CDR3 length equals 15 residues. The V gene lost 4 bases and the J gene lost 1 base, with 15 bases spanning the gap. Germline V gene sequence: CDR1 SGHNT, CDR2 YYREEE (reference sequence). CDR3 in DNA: TGTGCCAGCAGCCCCCGGGACTCCTTTTCCTACGAGCAGTACTTC. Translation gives CASSPRDSFSYEQYF.

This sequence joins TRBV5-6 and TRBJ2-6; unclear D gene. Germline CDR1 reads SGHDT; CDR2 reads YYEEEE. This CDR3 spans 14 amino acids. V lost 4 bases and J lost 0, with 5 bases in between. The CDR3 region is CASSANSGANVLTF. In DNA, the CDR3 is TGTGCCAGCAGCGCCAACTCTGGGGCCAACGTCCTGACTTTC.

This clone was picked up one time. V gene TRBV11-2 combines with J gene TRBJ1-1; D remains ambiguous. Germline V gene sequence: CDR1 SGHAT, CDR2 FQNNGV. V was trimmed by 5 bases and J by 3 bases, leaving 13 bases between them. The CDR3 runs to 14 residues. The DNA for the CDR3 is TGTGCCAGCAGCCTACAGTTCGGGGACACTGAAGCTTTCTTT. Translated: CASSLQFGDTEAFF. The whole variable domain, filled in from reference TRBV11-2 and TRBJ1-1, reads EAGVAQSPRYKIIEKRQSVAFWCNPISGHATLYWYQQILGQGPKLLIQFQNNGVVDDSQLPKDRFSAERLKGVDSTLKIQPAKLEDSAVYLCASSLQFGDTEAFFGQGTRLTVV.

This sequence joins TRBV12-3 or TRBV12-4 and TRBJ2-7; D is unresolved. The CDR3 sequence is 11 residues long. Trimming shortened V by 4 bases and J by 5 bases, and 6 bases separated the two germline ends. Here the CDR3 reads CASSSFDEQYF. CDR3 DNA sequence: TGTGCCAGCAGTTCCTTCGACGAGCAGTACTTC.

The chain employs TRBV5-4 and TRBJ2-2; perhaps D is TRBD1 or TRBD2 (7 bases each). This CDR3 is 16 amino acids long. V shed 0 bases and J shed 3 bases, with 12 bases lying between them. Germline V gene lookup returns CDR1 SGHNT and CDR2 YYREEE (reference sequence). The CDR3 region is CASSLEQGGYTGELFF. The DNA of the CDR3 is TGTGCCAGCAGCTTGGAGCAGGGGGGGTACACCGGGGAGCTGTTTTTT.

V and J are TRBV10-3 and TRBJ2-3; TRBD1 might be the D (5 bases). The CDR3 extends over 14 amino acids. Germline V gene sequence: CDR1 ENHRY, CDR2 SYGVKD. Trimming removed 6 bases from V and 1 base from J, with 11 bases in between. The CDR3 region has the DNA TGTGCCATCAGCCAGCAAGGGGGCACAGATACGCAGTATTTT. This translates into CAISQQGGTDTQYF.

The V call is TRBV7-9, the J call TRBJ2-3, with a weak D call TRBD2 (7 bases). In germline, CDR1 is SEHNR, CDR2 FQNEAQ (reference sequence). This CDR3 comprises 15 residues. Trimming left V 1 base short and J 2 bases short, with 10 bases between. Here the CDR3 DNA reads TGTGCCAGCAGCTTAGAAGGGGGGGCCACAGATACGCAGTATTTT. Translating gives CASSLEGGATDTQYF.

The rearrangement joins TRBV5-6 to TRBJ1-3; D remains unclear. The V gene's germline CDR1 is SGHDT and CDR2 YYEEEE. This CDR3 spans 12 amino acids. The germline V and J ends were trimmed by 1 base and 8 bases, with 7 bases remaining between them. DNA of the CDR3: TGTGCCAGCAGCTTGTATTCAGACACCATATATTTT. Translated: CASSLYSDTIYF.

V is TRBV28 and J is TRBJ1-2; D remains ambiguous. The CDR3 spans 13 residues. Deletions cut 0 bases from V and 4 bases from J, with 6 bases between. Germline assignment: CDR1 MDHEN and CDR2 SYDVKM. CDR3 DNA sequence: TGTGCCAGCAGTTTATGGGGGTCCTATGGCTACACCTTC. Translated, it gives CASSLWGSYGYTF.

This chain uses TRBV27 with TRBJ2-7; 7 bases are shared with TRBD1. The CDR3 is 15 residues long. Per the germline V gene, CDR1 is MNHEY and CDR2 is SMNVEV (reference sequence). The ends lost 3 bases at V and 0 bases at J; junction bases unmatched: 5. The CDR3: CASSLDRSLSYEQYF. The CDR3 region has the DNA TGTGCCAGCAGTTTGGACAGGTCCCTCTCCTACGAGCAGTACTTC.

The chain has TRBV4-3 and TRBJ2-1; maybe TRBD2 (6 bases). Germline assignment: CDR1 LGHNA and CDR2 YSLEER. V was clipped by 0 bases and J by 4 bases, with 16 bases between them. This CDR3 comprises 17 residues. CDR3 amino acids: CASSQDPTSSFYNEQFF. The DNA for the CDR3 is TGCGCCAGCAGCCAAGACCCCACTAGCAGCTTTTACAATGAGCAGTTCTTC.

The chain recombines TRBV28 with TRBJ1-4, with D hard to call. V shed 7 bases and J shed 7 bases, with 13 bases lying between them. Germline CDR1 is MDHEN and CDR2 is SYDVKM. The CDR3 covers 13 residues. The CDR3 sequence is CASNPRSREKLFF. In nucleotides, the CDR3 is TGTGCCAGCAACCCTCGGAGTCGTGAAAAACTGTTTTTT.